This T cell receptor (beta chain) came from a study of post-analysis software for immune sequencing data. Libraries were made from TCR beta cDNA, and they carried unique molecular identifiers. Once 1 to 10 million T cells were used, some 500,000 cDNA molecules resulted. A single record per CDR3 protein comes from TCRdb applying MiXCR to the PCR reads. The sample comprises 250,000 to 300,000 distinct CDR3 sequences, about 38% of which are singletons, and approximately 4.6% rests with the top ten. CDR1 is KGHSH and CDR2 is LQKENI in the germline V gene. The CDR3 is made up of 15 amino acids. Study observations and caveats: Patients carried several TRBV segments more frequently than controls did, and TRBV5-6, TRBV5-1 and TRBV20-1 were among them.

Comment on this clonotype: Its matching antigen is unknown. A much larger clone lies one base from this, so it may be a read error.

The J gene is TRBJ2-3, the V gene TRBV18; 8 nucleotides match TRBD2. Specimen: blood. This clonotype originated in a girl between 10 and 17 years old with multiple sclerosis. This CDR3 reads CTSSPSSGGADTQYF. In nucleotides, the CDR3 is TGTACCAGCTCACCATCGTCGGGGGGGGCAGATACGCAGTATTTT. The variable domain in full, completed from reference TRBV18 and TRBJ2-3, reads NAGVMQNPRHLVRRRGQEARLRCSPMKGHSHVYWYRQLPEEGLKFMVYLQKENIIDESGMPKERFSAEFPKEGPSILRIQQVVRGDSAAYFCTSSPSSGGADTQYFGPGTRLTVL.